The clone carrying this T cell receptor (beta chain) is a singleton in its sample. What it binds is not known. This sample is drawn from a study of T cell responses to AZD1222 COVID-19 vaccine. Study-level results: The study reported that nearly half of spike-specific TCRs target unmutated variant regions. When two AZD1222 doses had been given, Spike-specific TCR breadth and depth rose.

Timing groups of about 4 and about 12 weeks for second doses were pooled. Generated by immunoSEQ multiplex PCR, the TCRdb table keeps only in-frame clones and is missing some. The data contain roughly 150,000 clones, around 90% of them singletons. Material: peripheral blood, obtained 28 days after the second AZD1222 dose. This receptor was taken from an adult who received the AZD1222 COVID-19 vaccine.

CDR3 loop: CASSYMGSQEAFF. Written as DNA, the CDR3 is TGTGCCAGCAGTTACATGGGGTCCCAGGAGGCTTTCTTT. The V gene is TRBV6-5, the J gene TRBJ1-1; D is unclear. The CDR3 loop spans 13 amino acids. V was clipped by 2 bases and J by 11 bases, with 15 bases between them. Germline CDR1 is MNHEY and CDR2 is SVGAGI.